This T cell receptor beta chain was obtained from a study of T cells in localized non-small cell lung cancer. Measured with immunoSEQ multiplex PCR; TCRdb has only the in-frame clones, and not every one. The sample has about 33,000 clones; 85% to 90% are singletons. The germline gives CDR1 SGHDN, CDR2 FVKESK. The CDR3 length is 13 residues. Trimming left V 2 bases short and J 7 bases short, with 12 bases between. The source material was peripheral blood, sampled before any cancer treatment. The chain links TRBV14 to TRBJ2-7; D gene ambiguous. The sequence was obtained from a man between 40 and 70 years old with stage I lung adenocarcinoma. CDR3 bases: TGTGCCAGCAGCCAATACGGGTTGGGGGAGCAGTACTTC. It yields the protein CASSQYGLGEQYF.